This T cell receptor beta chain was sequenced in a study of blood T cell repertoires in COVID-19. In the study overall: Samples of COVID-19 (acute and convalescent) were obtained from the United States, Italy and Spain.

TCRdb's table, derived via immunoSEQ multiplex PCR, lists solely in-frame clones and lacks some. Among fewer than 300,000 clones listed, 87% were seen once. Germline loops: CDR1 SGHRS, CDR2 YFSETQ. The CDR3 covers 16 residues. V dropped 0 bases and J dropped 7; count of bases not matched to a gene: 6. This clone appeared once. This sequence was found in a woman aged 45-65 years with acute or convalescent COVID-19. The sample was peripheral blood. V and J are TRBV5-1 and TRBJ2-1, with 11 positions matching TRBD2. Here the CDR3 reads CASSLVPGLAANEQFF. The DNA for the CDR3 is TGCGCCAGCAGCTTGGTGCCGGGACTAGCGGCGAATGAGCAGTTCTTC. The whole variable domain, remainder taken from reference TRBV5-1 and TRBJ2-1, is KAGVTQTPRYLIKTRGQQVTLSCSPISGHRSVSWYQQTPGQGLQFLFEYFSETQRNKGNFPGRFSGRQFSNSRSEMNVSTLELGDSALYLCASSLVPGLAANEQFFGPGTRLTVL.